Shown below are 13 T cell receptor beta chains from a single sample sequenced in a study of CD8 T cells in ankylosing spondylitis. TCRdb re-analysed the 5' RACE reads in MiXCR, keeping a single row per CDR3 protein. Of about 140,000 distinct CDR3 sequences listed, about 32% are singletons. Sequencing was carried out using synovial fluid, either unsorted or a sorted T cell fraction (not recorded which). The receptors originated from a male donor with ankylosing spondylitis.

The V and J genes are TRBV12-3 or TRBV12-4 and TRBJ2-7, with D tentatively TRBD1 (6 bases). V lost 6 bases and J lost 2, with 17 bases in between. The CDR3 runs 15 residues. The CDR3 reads CASSPTDRETYEQYF. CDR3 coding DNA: TGTGCCAGCAGCCCCACGGACAGAGAAACCTACGAGCAGTACTTC.

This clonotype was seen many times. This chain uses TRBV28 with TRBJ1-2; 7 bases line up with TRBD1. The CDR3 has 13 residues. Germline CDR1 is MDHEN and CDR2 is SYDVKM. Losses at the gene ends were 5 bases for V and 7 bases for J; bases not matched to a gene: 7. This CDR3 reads CASSPTGIGGYTF. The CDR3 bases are TGTGCCAGCAGTCCGACAGGGATTGGTGGCTACACCTTC.

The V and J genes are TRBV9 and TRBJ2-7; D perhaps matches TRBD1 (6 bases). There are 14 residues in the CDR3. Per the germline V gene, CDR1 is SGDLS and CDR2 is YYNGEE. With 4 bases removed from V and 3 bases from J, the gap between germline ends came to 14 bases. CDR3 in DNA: TGTGCCAGCAGCCCCCAGACAGGTCGCTACGAGCAGTACTTC. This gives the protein CASSPQTGRYEQYF.

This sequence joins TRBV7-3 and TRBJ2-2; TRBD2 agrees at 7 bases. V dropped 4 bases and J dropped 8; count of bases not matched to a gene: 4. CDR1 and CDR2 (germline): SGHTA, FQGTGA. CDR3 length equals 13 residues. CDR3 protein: CASSSGGSGELFF. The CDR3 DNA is TGTGCCAGCAGCTCGGGCGGGAGTGGGGAGCTGTTTTTT.

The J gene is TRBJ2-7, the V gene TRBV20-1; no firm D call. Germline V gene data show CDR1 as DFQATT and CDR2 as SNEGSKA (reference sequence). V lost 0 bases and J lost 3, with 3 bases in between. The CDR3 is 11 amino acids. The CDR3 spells CSARDHYEQYF. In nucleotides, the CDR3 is TGCAGTGCTAGAGATCACTACGAGCAGTACTTC.

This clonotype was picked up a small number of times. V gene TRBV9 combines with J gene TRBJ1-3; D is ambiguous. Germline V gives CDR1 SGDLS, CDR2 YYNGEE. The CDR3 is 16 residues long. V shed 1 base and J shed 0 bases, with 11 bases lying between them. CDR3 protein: CASSVLGSSSGNTIYF. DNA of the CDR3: TGTGCCAGCAGCGTACTTGGCAGCAGCTCTGGAAACACCATATATTTT.

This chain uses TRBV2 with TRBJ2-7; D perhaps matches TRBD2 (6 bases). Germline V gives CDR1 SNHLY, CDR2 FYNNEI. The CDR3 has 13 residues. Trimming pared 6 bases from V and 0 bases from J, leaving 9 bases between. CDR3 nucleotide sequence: TGTGCCAGCAGCCGGGACTTCTCCTACGAGCAGTACTTC. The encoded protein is CASSRDFSYEQYF.

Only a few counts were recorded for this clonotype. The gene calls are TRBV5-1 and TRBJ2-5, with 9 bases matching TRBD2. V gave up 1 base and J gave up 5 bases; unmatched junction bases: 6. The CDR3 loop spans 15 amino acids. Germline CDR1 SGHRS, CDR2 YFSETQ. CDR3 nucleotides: TGCGCCAGCAGCTTGTGGTCTAGCGGGGCGGAGACCCAGTACTTC. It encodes CASSLWSSGAETQYF. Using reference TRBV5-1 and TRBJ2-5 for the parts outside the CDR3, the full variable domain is KAGVTQTPRYLIKTRGQQVTLSCSPISGHRSVSWYQQTPGQGLQFLFEYFSETQRNKGNFPGRFSGRQFSNSRSEMNVSTLELGDSALYLCASSLWSSGAETQYFGPGTRLLVL.

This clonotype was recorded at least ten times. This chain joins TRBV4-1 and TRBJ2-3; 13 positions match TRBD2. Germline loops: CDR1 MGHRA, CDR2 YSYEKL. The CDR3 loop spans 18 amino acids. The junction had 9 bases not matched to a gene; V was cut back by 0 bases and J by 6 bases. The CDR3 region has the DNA TGCGCCAGCAGCCAAGAAGGGGAGACTAGCGGGAGGAGGGATACGCAGTATTTT. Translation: CASSQEGETSGRRDTQYF.

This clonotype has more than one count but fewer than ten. Written as DNA, the CDR3 is TGTGCCAGCAGACTTCCCCTGGGGGACGAGACCCAGTACTTC. Translation: CASRLPLGDETQYF. The rearrangement uses TRBV12-3 or TRBV12-4 and TRBJ2-5, with D perhaps being TRBD1 or TRBD2 (5 bases each). The CDR3 has 14 amino acids. Trimming took 6 bases from V and 5 from J, leaving 16 bases between them.

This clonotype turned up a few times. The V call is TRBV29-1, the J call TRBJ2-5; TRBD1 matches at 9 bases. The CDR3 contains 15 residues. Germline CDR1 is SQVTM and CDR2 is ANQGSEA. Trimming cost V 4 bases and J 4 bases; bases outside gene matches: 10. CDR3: CSVGLGQGLGETQYF. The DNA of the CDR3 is TGCAGCGTTGGGTTGGGACAGGGATTGGGAGAGACCCAGTACTTC.

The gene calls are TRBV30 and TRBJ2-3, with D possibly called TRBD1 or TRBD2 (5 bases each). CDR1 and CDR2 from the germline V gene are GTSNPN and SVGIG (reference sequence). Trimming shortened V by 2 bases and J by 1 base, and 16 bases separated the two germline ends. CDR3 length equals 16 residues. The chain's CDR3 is CAWSRAGTRGTDTQYF. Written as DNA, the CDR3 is TGTGCCTGGAGTCGAGCCGGGACCCGAGGCACAGATACGCAGTATTTT.

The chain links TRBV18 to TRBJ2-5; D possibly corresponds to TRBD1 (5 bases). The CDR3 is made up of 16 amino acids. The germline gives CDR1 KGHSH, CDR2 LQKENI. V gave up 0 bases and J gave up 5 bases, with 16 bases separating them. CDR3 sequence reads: CASSPPDILGSETQYF. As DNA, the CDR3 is TGTGCCAGCTCACCACCGGACATCCTGGGTTCGGAGACCCAGTACTTC. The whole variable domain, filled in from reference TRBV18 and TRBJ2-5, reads NAGVMQNPRHLVRRRGQEARLRCSPMKGHSHVYWYRQLPEEGLKFMVYLQKENIIDESGMPKERFSAEFPKEGPSILRIQQVVRGDSAAYFCASSPPDILGSETQYFGPGTRLLVL.